This T cell receptor (beta chain) was observed in a study of T cell clonality in common variable immunodeficiency. The study, taken as a whole, reports: Fewer deletions and N-nucleotide insertions were reportedly seen in common variable immunodeficiency TCR beta sequences. Fewer TCRbeta clones were shared among CVID subjects than controls. Authors noted CVID clonality's cause needs subpopulation repertoire sequencing.

This clone was seen many times. Its antigen remains unidentified. Read coverage stops 3 residues before the CDR3 terminus; the germline J gene supplies the remainder. This table comes from immunoSEQ multiplex PCR, and its TCRdb copy is limited to in-frame clones, with some not included. This sample has tens of thousands of clones and no singletons, with over 8% in the ten largest. The CDR3 covers 15 residues. In germline, CDR1 is DFQATT, CDR2 SNEGSKA (reference sequence). Each donor provided about 5 to 9 ml of heparinized whole blood. The sequencing sample was made of peripheral blood mononuclear cells. The receptor was derived from a person aged 18-69 years in good health. The rearrangement joins TRBV20-1 to TRBJ2-2; TRBD1 or TRBD2 may be the D gene (7 bases each). The CDR3 loop reads CSATQQGRGANVLFF. Partial CDR3 DNA: TGCAGTGCGACCCAACAGGGGAGGGGGGCCAACGTG.